Below are 11 T cell receptor beta chains sequenced from a single sample in a study of molecular identifiers for immune sequencing clone quantification. TCRdb itself ran the PCR reads through MiXCR, one entry per CDR3 protein. The sample shows 80,000 to 100,000 distinct CDR3 sequences, more than 20% of them seen only once. Specimen: naive CD8+ T cells from blood, with Jurkat cell RNA spiked in. Subset noted: FACS-sorted CD8+CD4-CCR7+CD45RA+ naive T cells. These receptors were collected from a human donor in good health. Some libraries in this study had Jurkat cell RNA spiked in.

This clonotype was detected ten times or more. The CDR3 reads CASRTSSPDQETQYF. The DNA of the CDR3 is TGTGCCAGTAGGACGAGCTCTCCGGATCAAGAGACCCAGTACTTC. The V gene is TRBV19, the J gene TRBJ2-5; D remains ambiguous. The CDR3 runs 15 residues. Germline-derived CDR1 and CDR2 are LNHDA and SQIVND (reference sequence). Between the trimmed V and J ends, which lost 6 bases and 2 bases, there was a span of 16 bases.

In this sample, this clonotype turned up once. It may be a read error: a sequence one base away is much more abundant. Likely a read error: the CDR3 ends without its conserved phenylalanine or tryptophan. The chain joins TRBV30 to TRBJ2-7; TRBD1 matches 9 bases. V gave up 8 bases and J gave up 3 bases; unmatched junction bases: 8. The germline gives CDR1 GTSNPN, CDR2 SVGIG (reference sequence). This CDR3 has 13 amino acids. The DNA for the CDR3 is TGTGCCGTAATGGACAGGGGAGTCTACGAGCAGTACTCC. Amino acids: CAVMDRGVYEQYS.

This clonotype was observed a handful of times. The chain recombines TRBV11-2 with TRBJ2-1, with 10 bases matching TRBD2. CDR3 length equals 18 residues. The germline CDR1 and CDR2 sequences are SGHAT and FQNNGV. The junction had 6 bases not matched to a gene; V was cut back by 0 bases and J by 1 base. The CDR3 DNA reads as TGTGCCAGCAGCTTAGAAGGACTAGCGGAAAATTCCTACAATGAGCAGTTCTTC. It translates to CASSLEGLAENSYNEQFF.

This sequence joins TRBV7-6 and TRBJ2-2, with 11 bases lining up with TRBD1. V lost 2 bases, J lost 0 bases, and 8 bases stayed unmatched. The CDR3 sequence is 19 residues long. CDR1 and CDR2 from the germline V gene are SGHVS and FNYEAQ. Here the CDR3 DNA reads TGTGCCAGCAGCTTATGGGCTGGGACAGGGGGTTCGAACACCGGGGAGCTGTTTTTT. Translation gives CASSLWAGTGGSNTGELFF.

Regarding this clonotype: An end of the junction differs from the germline gene, which may be a read error. J is TRBJ2-6 and V is TRBV12-3 or TRBV12-4; weak D call: TRBD1 (5 bases). The CDR3 is 16 amino acids. The CDR3, as DNA: TGTGCCAGCAGTGCCGTGTGGGGCTCTGGGGCCAACGCCCTGACTTTC. Its protein product is CASSAVWGSGANALTF.

This clonotype was observed many times. The J gene is TRBJ2-7, the V gene TRBV4-1; tentative D call: TRBD1 (6 bases). V was trimmed by 4 bases and J by 0 bases, leaving 10 bases between them. CDR1 is MGHRA, CDR2 YSYEKL, per germline. The CDR3 sequence is 14 residues long. The CDR3, as DNA: TGCGCCAGCAGCCCTGGACAGACCTCCTACGAGCAGTACTTC. As protein: CASSPGQTSYEQYF.

Of note for this clonotype: This may come from a read error, since a much larger clone is one base off. V usage is TRBV12-3 or TRBV12-4 and J usage is TRBJ1-5; the D is unclear. This CDR3 is 14 amino acids long. V was shortened by 0 bases and J by 6 bases, with 9 bases between the two germline ends. The DNA of the CDR3 is TGTGCCAGCAGTTTAGCTTTGATCACTCAGCCCCAGCATTTT. Encoded protein: CASSLALITQPQHF.

As to this clonotype: A read error may explain this, as a much larger clone is one base away. The CDR3 nucleotides are TGTGCCAGCAAGGGGACAGTAGAAACAGGTACGCAGTATTTT. This encodes CASKGTVETGTQYF. This chain connects TRBV5-3 to TRBJ2-3, with TRBD1 matching over 7 bases. TRBV5-3 is given ORF status, its function remaining uncertain. CDR3 size: 14 residues.

A few counts support this clonotype. V usage is TRBV11-3 and J usage is TRBJ2-3, with TRBD2 identical over 13 bases. This CDR3 spans 18 amino acids. Unmatched junction bases numbered 10, after V lost 5 bases and J lost 2 bases. Germline CDR1 SGHNT, CDR2 YENEEA. In DNA, the CDR3 is TGTGCCAGCAGCCTACCCTGGACTAGCGGGAGTTCCACAGATACGCAGTATTTT. Its protein product is CASSLPWTSGSSTDTQYF.

This rearrangement joins TRBV4-1 to TRBJ2-1, with TRBD2 matching 7 bases. J gave up 0 bases and V 4 bases, and 12 bases lay outside the gene matches. This CDR3 comprises 18 residues. Germline CDR1 and CDR2: MGHRA and YSYEKL. CDR3 in DNA: TGCGCCAGCAGCCGAGCGGGGATGGTGGTCAACTCCTACAATGAGCAGTTCTTC. It codes for CASSRAGMVVNSYNEQFF.

In the case of this clonotype: Possible read error: a much larger clone is one base away. This sequence joins TRBV6-5 and TRBJ1-2, with 9 bases aligning to TRBD1. Per germline, CDR1 MNHEY and CDR2 SVGAGI. This CDR3 contains 18 residues. The CDR3 coding sequence is TGTGCCAGCAGTTACTCGAGCCATGTTACAGGGGGCGCTTATGGCTACCCCTTC. The encoded protein is CASSYSSHVTGGAYGYPF.